The rows below give T cell receptor beta chains drawn from one sample of a study of vaccination effects on CD4 cells after COVID-19. Which antigens these TCRs recognize remains unknown. Sequencing used immunoSEQ multiplex PCR; TCRdb keeps in-frame clones, though not all of them. The repertoire holds about 26,000 clones, with around 78% as singletons. The sequencing here drew on CD4+ T cells from PBMCs cultured with HCoV-NL63 spike peptides, taken before COVID-19 vaccination. These receptors originate from a human donor who had a prior SARS-CoV-2 infection. CDR3s include the opening cysteine and the closing phenylalanine or tryptophan. A D gene is named only where the DNA matches it firmly. Clone sizes are given selectively: once, few, many, or a class where the clone is expanded.

v_call	j_call	clone_size	d_call	cdr3_aa	cdr3_nt
TRBV9	TRBJ2-2	.	TRBD1	CASSADRGDTGELFF	TGTGCCAGCAGCGCGGACAGGGGGGACACCGGGGAGCTGTTTTTT
TRBV6-6	TRBJ1-4	once	.	CASRLGGSNEKLFF	TGTGCCAGCAGGCTAGGGGGGTCTAATGAAAAACTGTTTTTT
TRBV6-2/TRBV6-3	TRBJ2-7	.	.	CASSSPPGQGVYEQYF	TGTGCCAGCAGTTCACCGCCTGGGCAGGGTGTGTACGAGCAGTACTTC
TRBV3-1/TRBV3-2	TRBJ2-3	.	.	CASSPLGAWADTQYF	TGTGCCAGCAGCCCTTTAGGCGCCTGGGCAGATACGCAGTATTTT
TRBV20-1	TRBJ1-2	.	.	CSASGQDKIYGYTF	TGCAGTGCTAGTGGTCAGGACAAAATCTATGGCTACACCTTC
TRBV6-2/TRBV6-3	TRBJ2-7	.	TRBD2	CASSTIAGGEQYF	TGTGCCAGCAGCACGATAGCGGGAGGCGAGCAGTACTTC
TRBV7-6	TRBJ1-6	once	.	CASRVTPGEGSPLHF	TGTGCCAGCAGGGTTACCCCAGGGGAGGGTTCACCCCTCCACTTT
TRBV5-1	TRBJ1-2	.	.	CASSLAPFLYGYTF	TGCGCCAGCAGCTTGGCGCCGTTTCTTTATGGCTACACCTTC
TRBV12-3/TRBV12-4	TRBJ2-7	.	.	CASRYDREVQYF	TGTGCCAGCAGGTATGACAGGGAGGTGCAGTACTTC
TRBV15	TRBJ2-1	.	TRBD2	CATSRDPSGFYNEQFF	TGTGCCACCAGCAGAGATCCTAGCGGATTCTACAATGAGCAGTTCTTC
TRBV11-2	TRBJ1-1	.	.	CASSLSRGASTEAFF	TGTGCCAGCAGCTTAAGCAGGGGCGCGAGCACTGAAGCTTTCTTT
TRBV29-1	TRBJ2-4	.	.	CSGRGEAKNIQYF	TGCAGCGGCCGGGGCGAAGCCAAAAACATTCAGTACTTC
TRBV5-6	TRBJ2-3	few	TRBD1	CASSTGGFTDTQYF	TGTGCCAGCAGCACAGGGGGATTCACAGATACGCAGTATTTT
TRBV10-3	TRBJ2-6	.	.	CAIRGSPGANVLTF	TGTGCCATCAGGGGGAGTCCTGGGGCCAACGTCCTGACTTTC
TRBV7-2	TRBJ2-1	.	TRBD2	CASSSPPARGNNEQFF	TGTGCCAGCAGCTCACCACCGGCGCGGGGGAACAATGAGCAGTTCTTC
TRBV6-5	TRBJ2-5	.	.	CASNTRSGRGETQYF	TGTGCCAGCAATACCCGGTCGGGACGGGGAGAGACCCAGTACTTC
TRBV2	TRBJ2-7	.	TRBD1	CASRGGTGFGAYEQYF	TGTGCCAGCAGGGGGGGGACAGGGTTCGGCGCCTACGAGCAGTACTTC
TRBV5-1	TRBJ2-3	.	TRBD2	CASSPLGGAEDTQYF	TGCGCCAGCAGCCCCCTCGGGGGGGCGGAAGATACGCAGTATTTT
TRBV19	TRBJ2-4	.	.	CASSIWVEGPRDIQYF	TGTGCCAGTAGTATATGGGTGGAGGGCCCAAGGGACATTCAGTACTTC
TRBV2	TRBJ1-3	few	.	CASRRTVSSGNTIYF	TGTGCCAGCAGAAGGACAGTGAGCTCTGGAAACACCATATATTTT
TRBV2	TRBJ2-2	few	TRBD2	CASRARLAGVGTGELFF	TGTGCCAGCAGGGCAAGACTAGCGGGAGTGGGGACGGGGGAGCTGTTTTTT
TRBV5-6	TRBJ2-1	.	.	CASSLVGGYNEQFF	TGTGCCAGCAGCTTGGTAGGAGGGTACAATGAGCAGTTCTTC
TRBV9	TRBJ2-1	.	TRBD2	CASSVASGRVNEQFF	TGTGCCAGCAGCGTAGCTAGCGGGAGAGTAAATGAGCAGTTCTTC
TRBV4-3	TRBJ2-3	.	TRBD2	CASSHLAGGTDTQYF	TGCGCCAGCAGCCACTTAGCGGGAGGGACAGATACGCAGTATTTT
TRBV30	TRBJ1-6	.	.	CAWSYSLSDGGLHF	TGTGCCTGGAGTTACTCGCTGTCCGATGGTGGCCTCCACTTT
TRBV5-1	TRBJ2-1	.	.	CASQDGNSYNEQFF	TGCGCCAGCCAAGACGGGAACTCCTACAATGAGCAGTTCTTC
TRBV7-9	TRBJ2-1	.	.	CASVRWIAEITIYEQFF	TGTGCCAGCGTCAGGTGGATAGCGGAGATTACCATTTATGAGCAGTTCTTC
TRBV7-6	TRBJ1-4	.	.	CASSPLETPHSGLFF	TGTGCCAGCAGCCCACTAGAAACCCCCCATTCCGGACTGTTTTTT
TRBV19	TRBJ2-7	.	TRBD1	CASSTRGTGGTYEQYF	TGTGCCAGTAGTACTAGGGGGACAGGGGGTACCTACGAGCAGTACTTC
TRBV7-9	TRBJ2-1	few	.	CASSSRQAAAYNEQFF	TGTGCCAGCAGCTCCAGACAGGCTGCTGCCTACAATGAGCAGTTCTTC
TRBV28	TRBJ2-2	.	TRBD1	CASSLNRGTGLTGELFF	TGTGCCAGCAGTTTAAATCGGGGGACAGGTCTCACCGGGGAGCTGTTTTTT
TRBV5-6	TRBJ2-1	.	.	CASSSTRGEQFF	TGTGCCAGCAGCTCTACCCGGGGCGAGCAGTTCTTC
TRBV5-1	TRBJ2-3	.	.	CASSLMGATDTQYF	TGCGCCAGCAGCTTGATGGGGGCCACAGATACGCAGTATTTT
TRBV6-2/TRBV6-3	TRBJ2-7	.	.	CASSLTGKYEQYF	TGTGCCAGCAGCCTAACCGGGAAATACGAGCAGTACTTC
TRBV27	TRBJ2-5	.	.	CASSLRQTGSQETQYF	TGTGCCAGCAGTCTAAGACAAACAGGAAGCCAAGAGACCCAGTACTTC
TRBV7-2	TRBJ1-5	.	.	CASSLNAGGSFSQPQHF	TGTGCCAGCAGCTTAAACGCCGGGGGCTCTTTCTCTCAGCCCCAGCATTTT
TRBV5-4	TRBJ1-6	.	.	CASSLFTVKESPLHF	TGTGCCAGCAGCTTGTTTACAGTAAAGGAATCACCCCTCCACTTT
TRBV9	TRBJ2-2	.	.	CASSAGPSAGELFF	TGTGCCAGCAGCGCTGGACCATCTGCCGGGGAGCTGTTTTTT
TRBV7-2	TRBJ2-1	once	.	CASSASYNEQFF	TGTGCCAGCAGCGCCTCCTACAATGAGCAGTTCTTC
TRBV30	TRBJ1-3	few	.	CAWSVSGRNTIYF	TGTGCCTGGAGTGTCTCAGGTAGAAACACCATATATTTT
TRBV18	TRBJ2-7	.	.	CASSPRGLLGGYEQYF	TGTGCCAGCTCACCGCGAGGGTTGTTAGGGGGGTACGAGCAGTACTTC
TRBV20-1	TRBJ1-6	.	.	CSARDWGGPPNSPLHF	TGCAGTGCTCGTGACTGGGGGGGTCCACCAAATTCACCCCTCCACTTT
TRBV4-1	TRBJ2-7	few	TRBD2	CASSQRTSFGEQYF	TGCGCCAGCAGCCAACGGACTAGTTTTGGCGAGCAGTACTTC
TRBV27	TRBJ2-1	.	TRBD2	CASSPLGLAGASSSYNEQFF	TGTGCCAGCAGTCCCTTAGGACTAGCGGGGGCCTCTTCCTCCTACAATGAGCAGTTCTTC
TRBV5-1	TRBJ2-3	.	TRBD2	CASSPGLAGGPGTDTQYF	TGCGCCAGCAGCCCCGGACTAGCGGGGGGGCCGGGCACAGATACGCAGTATTTT
TRBV30	TRBJ1-1	.	.	CAWSNVYTEAFF	TGTGCCTGGAGTAACGTTTACACTGAAGCTTTCTTT
TRBV30	TRBJ2-7	.	.	CAWSVQGPYEQYF	TGTGCCTGGAGTGTTCAGGGTCCCTACGAGCAGTACTTC
TRBV21-1	TRBJ2-1	.	.	CAGGGAKVDEQFF	TGTGCCGGCGGAGGGGCTAAGGTCGATGAGCAGTTCTTC
TRBV4-1	TRBJ1-4	once	.	CASSQDPLAGTTNEKLFF	TGCGCCAGCAGCCAAGATCCTCTTGCGGGGACAACTAATGAAAAACTGTTTTTT
TRBV7-9	TRBJ2-5	.	.	CASSPGTGPLSQYF	TGTGCCAGCAGCCCAGGGACGGGGCCGCTATCCCAGTACTTC
TRBV3-1/TRBV3-2	TRBJ2-3	.	.	CASSQNLQDTQYF	TGTGCCAGCAGCCAAAATTTACAGGATACGCAGTATTTT
TRBV12-3/TRBV12-4	TRBJ2-7	.	.	CASSRTGEQYF	TGTGCCAGCAGTCGGACGGGCGAGCAGTACTTC
TRBV6-1	TRBJ2-7	.	.	CASSDPRYEQYF	TGTGCCAGCAGTGATCCCAGATACGAGCAGTACTTC
TRBV5-1	TRBJ2-3	few	.	CASSWGLSTDTQYF	TGCGCCAGCAGCTGGGGACTTAGCACAGATACGCAGTATTTT
TRBV11-2	TRBJ2-7	.	.	CASSLVGDYEQYF	TGTGCCAGCAGCTTAGTAGGGGACTACGAGCAGTACTTC
TRBV6-5	TRBJ2-7	.	.	CASSYSWDPNYEQYF	TGTGCCAGCAGTTACTCCTGGGACCCCAACTACGAGCAGTACTTC
TRBV6-5	TRBJ2-7	.	.	CASTRLPGQEQYF	TGTGCCAGCACCCGTTTGCCAGGGCAGGAGCAGTACTTC